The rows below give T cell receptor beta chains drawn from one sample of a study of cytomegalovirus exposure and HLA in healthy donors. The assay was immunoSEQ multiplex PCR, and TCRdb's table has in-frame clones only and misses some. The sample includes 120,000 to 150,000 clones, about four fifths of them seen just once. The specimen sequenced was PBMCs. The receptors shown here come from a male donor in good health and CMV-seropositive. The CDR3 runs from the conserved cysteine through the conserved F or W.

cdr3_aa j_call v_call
CASSLSSGEGYGYTF TRBJ1-2 TRBV7-3
CASSVGNSYEQYF TRBJ2-7 TRBV9
CASSEAVFLNTEAFF TRBJ1-1 TRBV2
CASSLRPTGGGRSSYEQYF TRBJ2-7 TRBV19
CASIPTGRLNTEAFF TRBJ1-1 TRBV10-2
CASSRDRLFSPLHF TRBJ1-6 TRBV27
CASRTGQGRDNYGYTF TRBJ1-2 TRBV5-1
CASSPRQEAAFF TRBJ1-1 TRBV6-1
CASSEDTGGTIYF TRBJ1-3 TRBV6-1
CASSPPRGLGIQYF TRBJ2-4 TRBV28
CASSLAVQETQYF TRBJ2-5 TRBV5-1
CASSLKGTANNEQFF TRBJ2-1 TRBV27
CASSPGRGQTYEQYF TRBJ2-7 TRBV5-4
CASSLDRYNEQFF TRBJ2-1 TRBV5-4
CASLSAGQETQYF TRBJ2-5 TRBV12-5
CASSGGGTSMFYNEQFF TRBJ2-1 TRBV19
CASSQPHRGSSGNTIYF TRBJ1-3 TRBV5-8
CASSRLTGSQYNEQFF TRBJ2-1 TRBV9
CASSPEQGKGYTF TRBJ1-2 TRBV7-3
CASSKIEVSGTGELFF TRBJ2-2 TRBV21-1
CASSPVAGGTDTQYF TRBJ2-3 TRBV4-2
CASSLVADTQYF TRBJ2-3 TRBV7-9
CASFAERASYEQYF TRBJ2-7 TRBV2
CASPSIWRGNTGELFF TRBJ2-2 TRBV7-9
CASSLQYGETQYF TRBJ2-5 TRBV7-6
CASSLNQPGMGTGELFF TRBJ2-2 TRBV7-3